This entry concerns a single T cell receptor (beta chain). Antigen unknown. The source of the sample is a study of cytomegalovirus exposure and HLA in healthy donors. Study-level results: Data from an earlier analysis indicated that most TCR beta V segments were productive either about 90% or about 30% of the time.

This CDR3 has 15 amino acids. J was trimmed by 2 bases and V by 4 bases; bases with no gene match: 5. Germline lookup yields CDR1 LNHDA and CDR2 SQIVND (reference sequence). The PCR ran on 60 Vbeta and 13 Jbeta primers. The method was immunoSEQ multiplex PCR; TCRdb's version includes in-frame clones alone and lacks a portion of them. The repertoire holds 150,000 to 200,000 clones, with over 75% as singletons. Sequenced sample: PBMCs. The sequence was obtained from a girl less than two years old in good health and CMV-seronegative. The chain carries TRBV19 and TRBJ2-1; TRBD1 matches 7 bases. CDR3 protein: CASSTRTGTYNEQFF. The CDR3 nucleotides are TGTGCCAGTAGTACCCGGACAGGAACCTACAATGAGCAGTTCTTC.